This T cell receptor (beta chain) was found in a study of T cell responses to AZD1222 COVID-19 vaccine. There are 15 residues in the CDR3. CDR1 MDHEN and CDR2 SYDVKM come from the germline V gene. V dropped 4 bases and J dropped 3 bases, with 14 bases sitting between them. Some clones are missing from TCRdb's copy, which holds only in-frame ones; the method was immunoSEQ multiplex PCR. This sample has some 110,000 clones, with around nine tenths found just once. The clonotype was recovered from an adult in good health. The sequencing used peripheral blood, collected on day 0 of AZD1222 vaccination. The V and J genes are TRBV28 and TRBJ2-3; TRBD2 might be the D (6 bases). CDR3: CASSSSAGLTDTQYF. The DNA of the CDR3 is TGTGCCAGCAGTTCTTCTGCGGGATTGACAGATACGCAGTATTTT.